Presented here are 3 T cell receptor beta chains from one specimen sequenced in a study of OX40 agonist ivuxolimab in advanced cancers. Assay used: immunoSEQ multiplex PCR; TCRdb lists only in-frame clones, some missing. Of 60,000 to 90,000 clones listed, about three quarters are singletons. The sequencing used CD4+ or CD8+ T cells sorted from blood, collected in a trial of the OX40 agonist ivuxolimab. These receptors were taken from an adult with an advanced solid tumor such as melanoma, head and neck, liver or kidney cancer.

J is TRBJ1-2 and V is TRBV19, with a tentative D call TRBD1 (6 bases). V lost 3 bases and J 4 bases, leaving 12 bases between the germline ends. This CDR3 contains 14 residues. From germline, CDR1 is LNHDA and CDR2 SQIVND (reference sequence). CDR3 residues: CASSIVQGPYGYTF. CDR3 in DNA: TGTGCCAGTAGTATCGTTCAGGGGCCCTATGGCTACACCTTC.

The chain employs TRBV15 and TRBJ1-5; 7 bases line up with TRBD1. The length of the CDR3 is 16 residues. The germline CDR1 and CDR2 sequences are LNHNV and YYDKDF (reference sequence). The J segment lost 3 bases and the V segment lost 1 base, leaving 6 bases of the junction unmatched. Written as DNA, the CDR3 is TGTGCCACCAGCAGAGGTGGAGGGGGCCTCAATCAGCCCCAGCATTTT. Its translation is CATSRGGGGLNQPQHF.

The rearrangement joins TRBV6-1 to TRBJ2-1, with TRBD1 as a possible D gene (6 bases). V lost 4 bases, J lost 0 bases, and 22 bases lay in between. CDR1 MNHNS and CDR2 SASEGT come from the germline V gene. This CDR3 has 19 amino acids. The CDR3 coding sequence is TGTGCCAGCAGTGTAACCCTTGGACAGACACTAAGCTCCTACAATGAGCAGTTCTTC. It yields the protein CASSVTLGQTLSSYNEQFF.